The 31 T cell receptor beta chains below come from one sample, sequenced in a study of shared clonotypes between healthy human individuals. Measured with immunoSEQ multiplex PCR; TCRdb has only the in-frame clones, and not every one. The sample consists of roughly 2,300,000 clones, roughly 92% of them appearing once. The sample taken for sequencing was naive CD4+ T cells from PBMCs. Subset described: CD45RA+ positively selected. These receptors were collected from a man between 18 and 35 years old in good health. Some clones in this sample may be carry-over from other donors' samples.

This chain connects TRBV7-8 to TRBJ1-2, with D uncertain. From germline, CDR1 is SGHVS and CDR2 FQNEAQ. V gave up 1 base and J gave up 1 base, with 7 bases separating them. This CDR3 has 14 amino acids. The CDR3 region is CASSLGPINYGYTF. The CDR3 DNA reads TGTGCCAGCAGCTTAGGGCCGATTAACTATGGCTACACCTTC.

The CDR3 protein is CAISESPSTGELFF. For the CDR3, the DNA is TGTGCCATCAGTGAGTCCCCGAGCACCGGGGAGCTGTTTTTT. The chain uses TRBV10-3 and TRBJ2-2; D gene unclear. V was clipped by 0 bases and J by 4 bases, with 6 bases between them. This CDR3 is 14 amino acids long. The germline V gene has CDR1 ENHRY and CDR2 SYGVKD.

This clone was detected only once. The identical CDR3 is also encoded by other nucleotide sequences in the sample. V and J are TRBV27 and TRBJ1-1, with D unresolved. This CDR3 contains 14 residues. V was trimmed by 3 bases and J by 3 bases, leaving 11 bases between them. Germline assignment: CDR1 MNHEY and CDR2 SMNVEV (reference sequence). The CDR3 coding sequence is TGTGCCAGCAGTTTTCGTGGGCGGGACACTGAAGCTTTCTTT. It specifies CASSFRGRDTEAFF.

The gene calls are TRBV7-2 and TRBJ2-7; perhaps TRBD1 as D (5 bases). V lost 5 bases and J 0 bases, leaving 8 bases between the germline ends. CDR1 is SGHTA, CDR2 FQGNSA, per germline. CDR3 length equals 13 residues. CDR3: CASSRQSSYEQYF. The DNA of the CDR3 is TGTGCCAGCAGCCGACAGAGCTCCTACGAGCAGTACTTC.

This chain connects TRBV5-1 to TRBJ2-7, with 10 nucleotides matching TRBD1. Germline V gene sequence: CDR1 SGHRS, CDR2 YFSETQ. V dropped 5 bases and J dropped 4; count of bases not matched to a gene: 9. This CDR3 has 15 amino acids. The chain's CDR3 is CASRFDAGQGYEQYF. The CDR3 DNA is TGCGCCAGCAGGTTCGACGCGGGACAGGGGTACGAGCAGTACTTC.

This chain links TRBV10-3 with TRBJ2-1; tentatively, D is TRBD2 (6 bases). V was clipped by 2 bases and J by 4 bases, with 9 bases between them. This CDR3 is built from 14 residues. The V gene's germline CDR1 is ENHRY and CDR2 SYGVKD. DNA of the CDR3: TGTGCCATCAGTGAGGGACTACGGTACAATGAGCAGTTCTTC. Protein product: CAISEGLRYNEQFF.

Of note for this clone: The sample contains more than one DNA sequence encoding this CDR3. The chain employs TRBV20-1 and TRBJ2-1; D unclear. CDR1 DFQATT and CDR2 SNEGSKA come from the germline V gene (reference sequence). The CDR3 has 10 amino acids. V gave up 5 bases and J gave up 6 bases, with 5 bases separating them. The CDR3 DNA follows: TGCAGTGCTCCTATCAATGAGCAGTTCTTC. Its protein is CSAPINEQFF.

V usage is TRBV5-1 and J usage is TRBJ1-2; D not certain. This CDR3 has 13 amino acids. V dropped 8 bases and J dropped 7 bases, with 18 bases sitting between them. CDR1 SGHRS and CDR2 YFSETQ come from the germline V gene. As DNA, the CDR3 is TGCGCCAGTACCCTTTATGGCGAGGGTGGCTACACCTTC. This gives the protein CASTLYGEGGYTF.

V usage is TRBV28 and J usage is TRBJ1-5, with 9 bases aligning to TRBD1. The CDR3 consists of 18 residues. The germline gives CDR1 MDHEN, CDR2 SYDVKM. V trimming: 1 base; J trimming: 6 bases; junction bases outside the gene matches: 13. The CDR3 DNA is TGTGCCAGCAGTTTATCCGGGACAGGGTTCCCCATGCGTCAGCCCCAGCATTTT. It specifies CASSLSGTGFPMRQPQHF. Complete variable domain (other parts from reference TRBV28 and TRBJ1-5): DVKVTQSSRYLVKRTGEKVFLECVQDMDHENMFWYRQDPGLGLRLIYFSYDVKMKEKGDIPEGYSVSREKKERFSLILESASTNQTSMYLCASSLSGTGFPMRQPQHFGDGTRLSIL.

For this clone: In the same sample, other DNA sequences code for this CDR3. This rearrangement joins TRBV7-2 to TRBJ2-6; D unresolved. Trimming shortened V by 1 base and J by 0 bases, and 4 bases separated the two germline ends. There are 15 residues in the CDR3. The germline V gene has CDR1 SGHTA and CDR2 FQGNSA. The CDR3 nucleotides read TGTGCCAGCAGCTTAGGAGGCTCTGGGGCCAACGTCCTGACTTTC. This sequence encodes CASSLGGSGANVLTF.

The rearrangement links TRBV18 to TRBJ1-4; D is unresolved. Trimming removed 2 bases at V and 1 base at J, with 8 bases between. The CDR3 has 15 amino acids. Germline values: CDR1 KGHSH, CDR2 LQKENI. The CDR3 DNA sequence: TGTGCCAGCTCACCAGGGCTAGGAACTAATGAAAAACTGTTTTTT. This sequence encodes CASSPGLGTNEKLFF.

The chain has TRBV10-3 and TRBJ2-7, with D possibly TRBD1 on 5 matching bases. This CDR3 contains 15 residues. The ends were cut back, 2 bases at V and 6 bases at J, with 17 bases in the middle. Germline-derived CDR1 and CDR2 are ENHRY and SYGVKD. In DNA form, the CDR3 reads TGTGCCATCAGTGAGCCCCAGGGAATGTCGGTCGAGCAGTACTTC. Its protein is CAISEPQGMSVEQYF.

This chain joins TRBV11-2 and TRBJ2-2; TRBD2 aligns across 7 bases. After removal of 1 base from V and 5 bases from J, the junction contained 4 bases not matched to a gene. This CDR3 comprises 15 residues. CDR1 and CDR2 (germline): SGHAT, FQNNGV. CDR3 nucleotide sequence: TGTGCCAGCAGCTTAGGCGGGAGAGGGACCGGGGAGCTGTTTTTT. Translation gives CASSLGGRGTGELFF. The full variable domain, its missing parts supplied by reference TRBV11-2 and TRBJ2-2, is EAGVAQSPRYKIIEKRQSVAFWCNPISGHATLYWYQQILGQGPKLLIQFQNNGVVDDSQLPKDRFSAERLKGVDSTLKIQPAKLEDSAVYLCASSLGGRGTGELFFGEGSRLTVL.

The chain carries TRBV5-1 and TRBJ2-5; TRBD2 is a possible D gene (6 bases). The CDR3 length is 16 residues. Germline V gene data show CDR1 as SGHRS and CDR2 as YFSETQ. V lost 0 bases and J 1 base, leaving 13 bases between the germline ends. This CDR3 reads CASSLAVTRGQETQYF. CDR3 in DNA: TGCGCCAGCAGCTTGGCCGTGACTAGAGGCCAAGAGACCCAGTACTTC. The full variable domain, rest sourced from reference TRBV5-1 and TRBJ2-5, is KAGVTQTPRYLIKTRGQQVTLSCSPISGHRSVSWYQQTPGQGLQFLFEYFSETQRNKGNFPGRFSGRQFSNSRSEMNVSTLELGDSALYLCASSLAVTRGQETQYFGPGTRLLVL.

This clone was counted a few times. The chain carries TRBV28 and TRBJ2-7; D is unclear. V was clipped by 3 bases and J by 2 bases, with 14 bases between them. The CDR3 spans 15 residues. Germline V lookup: CDR1 MDHEN, CDR2 SYDVKM. DNA of the CDR3: TGTGCCAGCAGTTTGTTTAGCATATACGCCTACGAGCAGTACTTC. Translated: CASSLFSIYAYEQYF.

This chain joins TRBV5-1 and TRBJ2-2; D call uncertain. Germline V gene data show CDR1 as SGHRS and CDR2 as YFSETQ. The ends were cut back, 4 bases at V and 8 bases at J, with 9 bases in the middle. This CDR3 comprises 12 residues. The CDR3 DNA is TGCGCCAGCAGCACGGATAGAGGGGAGCTGTTTTTT. Its translation is CASSTDRGELFF.

This rearrangement joins TRBV5-6 to TRBJ2-7; a weak D match, TRBD1 (6 bases). Germline values: CDR1 SGHDT, CDR2 YYEEEE. This CDR3 has 13 amino acids. Deletions cut 4 bases from V and 6 bases from J, with 14 bases between. In DNA form, the CDR3 reads TGTGCCAGCAGCACATACAGGGTAAGCGAGCAGTACTTC. Protein sequence: CASSTYRVSEQYF.

The chain uses TRBV29-1 and TRBJ2-1; TRBD2 matches 15 bases. CDR1 and CDR2 from the germline V gene are SQVTM and ANQGSEA. The CDR3 consists of 16 residues. Trimming cost V 6 bases and J 3 bases; bases outside gene matches: 6. CDR3 coding DNA: TGCAGCGTCGGACTAGCGGGAGGGCCGTTCTACAATGAGCAGTTCTTC. The encoded protein is CSVGLAGGPFYNEQFF.

This chain links TRBV2 with TRBJ1-5, with D unclear. With 7 bases removed from V and 3 bases from J, the gap between germline ends came to 16 bases. CDR1 and CDR2 (germline): SNHLY, FYNNEI. The CDR3 extends over 15 amino acids. This chain's CDR3 is CASTRESGYNQPQHF. In nucleotides, the CDR3 is TGTGCCAGCACCCGAGAGTCCGGTTACAATCAGCCCCAGCATTTT. Together with reference TRBV2 and TRBJ1-5, the CDR3 gives the full variable domain: EPEVTQTPSHQVTQMGQEVILRCVPISNHLYFYWYRQILGQKVEFLVSFYNNEISEKSEIFDDQFSVERPDGSNFTLKIRSTKLEDSAMYFCASTRESGYNQPQHFGDGTRLSIL.

The J gene is TRBJ2-1, the V gene TRBV4-1, with D perhaps TRBD1 (5 bases). Germline V lookup: CDR1 MGHRA, CDR2 YSYEKL. V was pared by 2 bases and J by 5 bases, with 13 bases between. The CDR3 runs 15 residues. Written as DNA, the CDR3 is TGCGCCAGCAGCCAACTTGTGACAGTAGACAATGAGCAGTTCTTC. As protein: CASSQLVTVDNEQFF.

The J gene is TRBJ2-7, the V gene TRBV18, with D possibly matching TRBD2 (5 bases). V was shortened by 3 bases and J by 4 bases, with 10 bases between the two germline ends. The CDR3 consists of 13 residues. CDR1 is KGHSH, CDR2 LQKENI, per germline. The CDR3 DNA reads TGTGCCAGCTCACCCGGGATGGGTTACGAGCAGTACTTC. Its translation: CASSPGMGYEQYF.

For this clone: The sample carries other DNA sequences with the same CDR3. The chain combines TRBV2 with TRBJ1-5, with a possible D match to TRBD1 (5 bases). The V end was cut by 7 bases, the J end by 2 bases, with 9 bases between. There are 13 residues in the CDR3. CDR1 SNHLY and CDR2 FYNNEI come from the germline V gene. In nucleotides, the CDR3 is TGTGCCAGCACTTTACAGGGCAATCAGCCCCAGCATTTT. As protein: CASTLQGNQPQHF.

V is TRBV5-1 and J is TRBJ2-5; tentatively, D is TRBD1 (6 bases). Per the germline V gene, CDR1 is SGHRS and CDR2 is YFSETQ. Between the trimmed V and J ends, which lost 0 bases and 2 bases, there was a span of 11 bases. The length of the CDR3 is 15 residues. CDR3 in amino acids: CASSLGTVEQETQYF. The DNA for the CDR3 is TGCGCCAGCAGCTTGGGGACAGTCGAGCAAGAGACCCAGTACTTC.

The rearrangement links TRBV15 to TRBJ1-4; 9 bases line up with TRBD1. The CDR3 consists of 15 residues. The V segment lost 4 bases and the J segment 7 bases; nucleotides outside the gene matches: 7. CDR1 LNHNV and CDR2 YYDKDF come from the germline V gene (reference sequence). The CDR3 nucleotides read TGTGCCACCAGCACCCGACAGGGGGAGGTTGAAAAACTGTTTTTT. It specifies CATSTRQGEVEKLFF.

This sequence joins TRBV11-2 and TRBJ2-5; the match to TRBD2 covers 12 bases. This CDR3 has 16 residues. Germline lookup yields CDR1 SGHAT and CDR2 FQNNGV. V lost 5 bases, J lost 4 bases, and 8 bases stayed unmatched. This chain's CDR3 is CASSRTSGMGGETQYF. CDR3 bases: TGTGCCAGCAGCCGGACTAGCGGGATGGGAGGAGAGACCCAGTACTTC. The entire variable domain, with the rest obtained from reference TRBV11-2 and TRBJ2-5, is as follows: EAGVAQSPRYKIIEKRQSVAFWCNPISGHATLYWYQQILGQGPKLLIQFQNNGVVDDSQLPKDRFSAERLKGVDSTLKIQPAKLEDSAVYLCASSRTSGMGGETQYFGPGTRLLVL.

The chain's CDR3 is CASSVAWGESEQFF. The CDR3 DNA is TGTGCCAGCAGCGTAGCTTGGGGGGAGAGTGAGCAGTTCTTC. This chain connects TRBV9 to TRBJ2-1, with a possible D match to TRBD2 (6 bases). The CDR3 loop spans 14 amino acids. The germline CDR1 and CDR2 sequences are SGDLS and YYNGEE. Trimming took 0 bases from V and 9 from J, leaving 13 bases between them.

The rearrangement links TRBV25-1 to TRBJ1-1, with a possible D match to TRBD1 (5 bases). Trimming took off 1 base at V and 5 bases at J, with 14 bases between the two ends. CDR3 size: 15 residues. Germline V CDR1 and CDR2: MGHDK, SYGVNS. CDR3 amino acids: CASSELWGEETEAFF. For the CDR3, the DNA is TGTGCCAGCAGTGAATTGTGGGGGGAGGAGACTGAAGCTTTCTTT. The full variable domain, rest sourced from reference TRBV25-1 and TRBJ1-1, is EADIYQTPRYLVIGTGKKITLECSQTMGHDKMYWYQQDPGMELHLIHYSYGVNSTEKGDLSSESTVSRIRTEHFPLTLESARPSHTSQYLCASSELWGEETEAFFGQGTRLTVV.

This chain connects TRBV7-2 to TRBJ2-1; D gene uncertain. This CDR3 is 13 amino acids long. Trimming cost V 5 bases and J 8 bases, with 13 bases left between them. Germline CDR1 SGHTA, CDR2 FQGNSA. CDR3 in amino acids: CASSRPGPDEQFF. The CDR3 DNA reads TGTGCCAGCAGCCGCCCGGGCCCCGATGAGCAGTTCTTC.

The chain couples TRBV15 to TRBJ1-5, with 9 bases matching TRBD1. The CDR3 has 15 amino acids. The V segment lost 3 bases and the J segment 6 bases; nucleotides outside the gene matches: 6. CDR1 is LNHNV, CDR2 YYDKDF, per germline (reference sequence). The CDR3 DNA reads TGTGCCACCAGCAGGTCTACAGGGGGCGGTCAGCCCCAGCATTTT. Protein: CATSRSTGGGQPQHF.

The chain joins TRBV7-9 to TRBJ2-7; 9 bases align to TRBD2. Trimming at V came to 5 bases and at J to 4 bases, leaving 12 bases not matched to a gene. Germline assignment: CDR1 SEHNR and CDR2 FQNEAQ (reference sequence). This CDR3 spans 16 amino acids. The DNA for the CDR3 is TGTGCCAGCAGCCCCGGGCGGGGACTAGCTCTTTACGAGCAGTACTTC. Protein sequence: CASSPGRGLALYEQYF. The full variable domain, its missing parts supplied by reference TRBV7-9 and TRBJ2-7, is DTGVSQNPRHKITKRGQNVTFRCDPISEHNRLYWYRQTLGQGPEFLTYFQNEAQLEKSRLLSDRFSAERPKGSFSTLEIQRTEQGDSAMYLCASSPGRGLALYEQYFGPGTRLTVT.

The J gene is TRBJ2-1, the V gene TRBV19, with D perhaps matching TRBD1 or TRBD2 (5 bases each). The germline V gene has CDR1 LNHDA and CDR2 SQIVND (reference sequence). Between the trimmed V and J ends, which lost 11 bases and 5 bases, there was a span of 19 bases. The CDR3 runs 14 residues. CDR3 DNA sequence: TGTGCCCCTCCCCCGCTCGGGACCCACAATGAGCAGTTCTTC. Protein sequence: CAPPPLGTHNEQFF. The whole variable domain, filled in from reference TRBV19 and TRBJ2-1, reads DGGITQSPKYLFRKEGQNVTLSCEQNLNHDAMYWYRQDPGQGLRLIYYSQIVNDFQKGDIAEGYSVSREKKESFPLTVTSAQKNPTAFYLCAPPPLGTHNEQFFGPGTRLTVL.